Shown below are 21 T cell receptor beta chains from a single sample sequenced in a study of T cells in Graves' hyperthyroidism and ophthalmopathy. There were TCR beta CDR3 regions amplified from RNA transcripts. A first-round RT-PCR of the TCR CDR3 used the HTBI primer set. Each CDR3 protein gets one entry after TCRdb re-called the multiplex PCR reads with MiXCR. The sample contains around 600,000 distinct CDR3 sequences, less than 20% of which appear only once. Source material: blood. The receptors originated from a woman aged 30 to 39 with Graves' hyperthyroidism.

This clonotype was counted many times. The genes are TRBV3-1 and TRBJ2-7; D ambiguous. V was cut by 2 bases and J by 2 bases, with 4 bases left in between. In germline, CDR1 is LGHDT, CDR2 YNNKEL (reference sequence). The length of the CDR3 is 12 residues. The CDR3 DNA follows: TGTGCCAGCAGCCAATGGACCTACGAGCAGTACTTC. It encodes CASSQWTYEQYF.

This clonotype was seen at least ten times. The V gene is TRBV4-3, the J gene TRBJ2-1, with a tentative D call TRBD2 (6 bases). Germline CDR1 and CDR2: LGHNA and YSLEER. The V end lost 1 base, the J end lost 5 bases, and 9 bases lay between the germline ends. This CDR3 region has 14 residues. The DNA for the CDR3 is TGCGCCAGCAGCCAAGTGGTAGCGGACAATGAGCAGTTCTTC. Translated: CASSQVVADNEQFF.

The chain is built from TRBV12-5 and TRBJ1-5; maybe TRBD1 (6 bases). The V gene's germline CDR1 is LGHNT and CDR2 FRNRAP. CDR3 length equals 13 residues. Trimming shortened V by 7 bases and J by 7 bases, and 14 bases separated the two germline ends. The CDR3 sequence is CASALGGGQPQHF. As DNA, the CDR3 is TGTGCTAGTGCCCTGGGAGGGGGGCAGCCCCAGCATTTT.

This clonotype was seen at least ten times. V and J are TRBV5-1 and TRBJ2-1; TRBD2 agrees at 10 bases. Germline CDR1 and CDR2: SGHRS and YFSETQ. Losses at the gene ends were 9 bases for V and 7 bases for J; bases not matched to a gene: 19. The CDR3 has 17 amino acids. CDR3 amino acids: CATMGLAGDGTGNEQFF. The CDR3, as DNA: TGCGCCACCATGGGTCTAGCGGGAGACGGGACGGGGAATGAGCAGTTCTTC.

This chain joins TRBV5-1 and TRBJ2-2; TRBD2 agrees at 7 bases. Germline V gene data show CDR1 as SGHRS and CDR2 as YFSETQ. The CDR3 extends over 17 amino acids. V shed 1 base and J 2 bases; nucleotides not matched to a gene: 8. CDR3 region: CASSLQPGTTNTGELFF. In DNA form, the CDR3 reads TGCGCCAGCAGCTTGCAGCCCGGGACTACTAACACCGGGGAGCTGTTTTTT. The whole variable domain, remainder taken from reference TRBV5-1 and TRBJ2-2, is KAGVTQTPRYLIKTRGQQVTLSCSPISGHRSVSWYQQTPGQGLQFLFEYFSETQRNKGNFPGRFSGRQFSNSRSEMNVSTLELGDSALYLCASSLQPGTTNTGELFFGEGSRLTVL.

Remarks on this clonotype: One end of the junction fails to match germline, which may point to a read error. CDR3 sequence: CASSVTRQEATGTQYF. The CDR3 bases are TGCGCCAGCAGCGTAACGCGACAGGAAGCCACGGGGACCCAGTACTTC. V and J are TRBV9 and TRBJ2-5; tentative D call: TRBD1 (6 bases). The CDR3 consists of 16 residues. The germline V gene has CDR1 SGDLS and CDR2 YYNGEE.

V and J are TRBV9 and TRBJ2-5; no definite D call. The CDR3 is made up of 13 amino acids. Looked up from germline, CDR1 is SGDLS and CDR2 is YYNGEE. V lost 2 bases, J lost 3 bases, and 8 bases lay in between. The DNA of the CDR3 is TGTGCCAGCAGCGTCCCCACAGAAGAGACCCAGTACTTC. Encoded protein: CASSVPTEETQYF.

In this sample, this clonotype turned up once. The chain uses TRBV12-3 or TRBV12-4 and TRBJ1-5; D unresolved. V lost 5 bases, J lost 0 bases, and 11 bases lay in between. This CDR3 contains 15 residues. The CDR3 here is CASSGQDYSNQPQHF. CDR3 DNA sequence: TGTGCCAGCAGTGGGCAGGATTATAGCAATCAGCCCCAGCATTTT.

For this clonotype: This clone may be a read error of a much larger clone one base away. The CDR3 nucleotides read TGTGCCAGCAGTGACGGGAACAATGAGCAGTTCTTC. Protein sequence: CASSDGNNEQFF. The chain joins TRBV28 to TRBJ2-1; perhaps TRBD2 as D (5 bases). The CDR3 is 12 amino acids. V dropped 5 bases and J dropped 5 bases, with 7 bases sitting between them. CDR1 MDHEN and CDR2 SYDVKM come from the germline V gene.

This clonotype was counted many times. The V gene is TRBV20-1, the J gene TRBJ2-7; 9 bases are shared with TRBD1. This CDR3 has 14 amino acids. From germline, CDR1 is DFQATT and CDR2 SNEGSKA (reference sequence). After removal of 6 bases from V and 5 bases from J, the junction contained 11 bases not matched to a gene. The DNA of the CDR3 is TGCAGTGCCAGTCTTGGGACAGGGAACCACGAGCAGTACTTC. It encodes CSASLGTGNHEQYF.

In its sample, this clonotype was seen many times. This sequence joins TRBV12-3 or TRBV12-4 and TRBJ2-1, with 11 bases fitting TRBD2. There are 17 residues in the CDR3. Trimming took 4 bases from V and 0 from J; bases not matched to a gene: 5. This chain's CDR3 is CASSSGTSGNSYNEQFF. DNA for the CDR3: TGTGCCAGCAGTTCCGGGACTAGCGGAAACTCCTACAATGAGCAGTTCTTC.

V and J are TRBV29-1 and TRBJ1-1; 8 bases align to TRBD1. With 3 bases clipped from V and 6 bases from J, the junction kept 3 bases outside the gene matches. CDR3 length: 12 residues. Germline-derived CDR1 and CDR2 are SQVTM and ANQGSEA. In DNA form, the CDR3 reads TGCAGCGTTGACAGGGGGCTTTCTGAAGCTTTCTTT. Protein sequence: CSVDRGLSEAFF.

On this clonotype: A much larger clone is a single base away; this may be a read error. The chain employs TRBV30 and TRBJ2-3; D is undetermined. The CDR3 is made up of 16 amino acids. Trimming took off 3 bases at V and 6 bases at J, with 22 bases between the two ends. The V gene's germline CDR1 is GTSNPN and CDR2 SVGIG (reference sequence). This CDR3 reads CAWSSTVVRLSDTQYF. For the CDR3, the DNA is TGTGCCTGGAGCAGTACGGTTGTTCGGCTTTCGGATACGCAGTATTTT.

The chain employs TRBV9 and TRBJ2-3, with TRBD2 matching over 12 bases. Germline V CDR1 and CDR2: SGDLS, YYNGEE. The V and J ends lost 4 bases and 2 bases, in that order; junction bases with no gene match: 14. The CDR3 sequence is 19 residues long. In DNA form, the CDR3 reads TGTGCCAGCAGCCATCCTACTAGCGGGAGGTGGTCTGACACAGATACGCAGTATTTT. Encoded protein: CASSHPTSGRWSDTDTQYF.

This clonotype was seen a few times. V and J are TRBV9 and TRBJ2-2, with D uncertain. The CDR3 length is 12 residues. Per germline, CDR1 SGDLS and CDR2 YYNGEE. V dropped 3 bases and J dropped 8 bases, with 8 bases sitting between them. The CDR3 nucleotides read TGTGCCAGCAGCGCCTTTCCTGGGGAGCTGTTTTTT. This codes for CASSAFPGELFF.

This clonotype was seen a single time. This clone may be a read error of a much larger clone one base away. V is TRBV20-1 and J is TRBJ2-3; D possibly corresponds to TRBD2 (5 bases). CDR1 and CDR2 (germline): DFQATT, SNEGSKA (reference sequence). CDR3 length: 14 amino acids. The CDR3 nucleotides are TGCAGTGCTAGGAGTCTAGCAAGCACAAATACGCAGTATTTT. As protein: CSARSLASTNTQYF.

The DNA of the CDR3 is TGCAGCGTTGAAGCGGGGTGGACTAGCGGGAGTTCCTACGAGCAGTACTTC. Amino acid sequence: CSVEAGWTSGSSYEQYF. J is TRBJ2-7 and V is TRBV29-1; TRBD2 aligns across 13 bases. The CDR3 has 17 residues. Trimming at V came to 1 base and at J to 1 base, leaving 7 bases not matched to a gene. Germline loops: CDR1 SQVTM, CDR2 ANQGSEA.

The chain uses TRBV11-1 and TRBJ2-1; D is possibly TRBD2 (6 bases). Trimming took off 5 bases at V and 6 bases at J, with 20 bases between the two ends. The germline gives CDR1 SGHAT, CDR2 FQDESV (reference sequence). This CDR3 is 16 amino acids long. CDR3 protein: CASSTLGTGVSNEQFF. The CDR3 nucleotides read TGTGCCAGCAGCACATTGGGGACTGGAGTCTCCAATGAGCAGTTCTTC.

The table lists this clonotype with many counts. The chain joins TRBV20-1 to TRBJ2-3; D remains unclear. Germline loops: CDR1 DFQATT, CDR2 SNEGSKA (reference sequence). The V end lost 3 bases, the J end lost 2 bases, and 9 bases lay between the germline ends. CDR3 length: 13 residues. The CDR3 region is CSASSGFTDTQYF. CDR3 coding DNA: TGCAGTGCTAGCTCTGGCTTCACAGATACGCAGTATTTT.

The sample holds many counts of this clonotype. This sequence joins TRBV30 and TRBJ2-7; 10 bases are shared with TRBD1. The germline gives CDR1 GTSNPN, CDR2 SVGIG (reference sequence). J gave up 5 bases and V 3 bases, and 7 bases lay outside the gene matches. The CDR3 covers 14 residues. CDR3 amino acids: CAWRGAGQGHEQYF. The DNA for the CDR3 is TGTGCCTGGAGAGGCGCGGGACAGGGGCACGAGCAGTACTTC.

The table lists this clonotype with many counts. CDR3 residues: CASFSDGTASYEQYF. CDR3 nucleotides: TGTGCCAGCTTTTCCGATGGCACGGCTTCCTACGAGCAGTACTTC. V usage is TRBV2 and J usage is TRBJ2-7; D not certain. There are 15 residues in the CDR3. Trimming shortened V by 8 bases and J by 1 base, and 18 bases separated the two germline ends. CDR1 is SNHLY and CDR2 is FYNNEI in the germline V gene.